This T cell receptor (beta chain) was found in a study of blood T cell repertoires in COVID-19. For recovered donors of Cohort 3, there were two negative PCRs, clearance, or symptom resolution. TCRdb's copy holds only in-frame clones and misses some; the assay was immunoSEQ multiplex PCR. The sample comprises around 250,000 clones, around 81% of which are singletons, and roughly 3.1% rests with the top ten. Sequencing was performed on PBMCs or T cells enriched from blood (not recorded which). The source of this sequence is a man aged 50-59 years who had recovered from COVID-19.

The CDR3 nucleotides are TGTGCTAGTGGTTTCGCCGACTATAAGGGATACGAGCAGTACTTC. Its protein is CASGFADYKGYEQYF. The chain recombines TRBV12-5 with TRBJ2-7; a possible D gene is TRBD2 (5 bases). V was pared by 3 bases and J by 4 bases, with 16 bases between. Germline loops: CDR1 LGHNT, CDR2 FRNRAP. There are 15 residues in the CDR3.